Shown below are 8 T cell receptor beta chains from a single sample sequenced in a study of neoadjuvant anti-PD-1 for oral cavity cancer (dated by TCRdb to about 2021). The sample's time point label, in plain terms: after neoadjuvant nivolumab, at surgical resection. The library was generated by the immunoSEQ multiplex PCR assay. As stored in TCRdb, this immuneACCESS dataset retains in-frame rearrangements with V and J assigned. A fraction of the clones does not appear; measured against another copy, unresolved V genes explain less than half of the discrepancy, and the remainder lacks a known reason. Counted in this sample were over 65,000 clones; about 88% of them appeared once. Around 3.7% of the sample is taken by the ten largest. Sequencing was performed on PBMCs, taken after nivolumab (anti-PD-1) treatment. The receptor set was obtained from a person aged 40 to 85 with oral cavity squamous cell carcinoma.

The chain combines TRBV6-6 with TRBJ2-7, with D perhaps TRBD1 (5 bases). The CDR3 covers 14 residues. Germline V lookup: CDR1 MNHNY, CDR2 SVGAGI (reference sequence). The ends were cut back, 6 bases at V and 0 bases at J, with 12 bases in the middle. The CDR3 here is CASSQTGGSYEQYF. The CDR3 nucleotides are TGTGCCAGCAGCCAAACAGGCGGCTCCTACGAGCAGTACTTC.

This clone was seen ten or more times. The chain employs TRBV30 and TRBJ1-1; D remains unclear. CDR1 is GTSNPN and CDR2 is SVGIG in the germline V gene (reference sequence). V shed 0 bases and J shed 0 bases, with 5 bases lying between them. The CDR3 runs 13 residues. CDR3 nucleotide sequence: TGTGCCTGGAGTGTACAATTGAACACTGAAGCTTTCTTT. Translating it yields CAWSVQLNTEAFF. The full variable domain, in which reference TRBV30 and TRBJ1-1 provide the parts outside the CDR3, is SQTIHQWPATLVQPVGSPLSLECTVEGTSNPNLYWYRQAAGRGLQLLFYSVGIGQISSEVPQNLSASRPQDRQFILSSKKLLLSDSGFYLCAWSVQLNTEAFFGQGTRLTVV.

The rearrangement uses TRBV27 and TRBJ2-7; 8 bases are shared with TRBD2. This CDR3 is built from 14 residues. J lost 6 bases, V lost 5 bases, and 9 bases had no gene match. CDR1 and CDR2 (germline): MNHEY, SMNVEV (reference sequence). The CDR3 bases are TGTGCCAGCAGTACCGAGTACGGGGGGGTCGAGCAGTACTTC. Translating it yields CASSTEYGGVEQYF.

The chain couples TRBV7-3 to TRBJ2-3; D perhaps matches TRBD1 (7 bases). The germline V gene encodes CDR1 SGHTA and CDR2 FQGTGA. This CDR3 is 14 amino acids long. V was pared by 4 bases and J by 9 bases, with 17 bases between. This chain's CDR3 is CASSSGQSGRTQYF. The CDR3 DNA is TGTGCCAGCAGCTCGGGACAGTCAGGGAGGACGCAGTATTTT.

The chain couples TRBV29-1 to TRBJ1-1; 8 bases line up with TRBD1. The length of the CDR3 is 12 residues. CDR1 is SQVTM and CDR2 is ANQGSEA in the germline V gene. The CDR3 bases are TGCAGTTGCCGGACAGGGATGGTTGAAGCTTTCTTT. Encoded protein: CSCRTGMVEAFF.

The CDR3 sequence is CASSLGPDSYEQYF. CDR3 coding DNA: TGTGCCAGCAGCTTAGGCCCCGACAGCTACGAGCAGTACTTC. V and J are TRBV7-3 and TRBJ2-7; perhaps TRBD1 as D (5 bases). Trimming pared 2 bases from V and 3 bases from J, leaving 11 bases between. This CDR3 has 14 residues. The germline V gene encodes CDR1 SGHTA and CDR2 FQGTGA.

The rearrangement joins TRBV2 to TRBJ1-4; 8 bases are a match to TRBD1. Germline V lookup: CDR1 SNHLY, CDR2 FYNNEI. This CDR3 is built from 14 residues. J was trimmed by 4 bases and V by 4 bases; bases with no gene match: 2. CDR3 nucleotides: TGTGCCAGCAGTGCCGACAGGGGTAATGAAAAACTGTTTTTT. It translates to CASSADRGNEKLFF.

This sequence joins TRBV19 and TRBJ1-5; D might be TRBD1 (6 bases). The germline CDR1 and CDR2 sequences are LNHDA and SQIVND (reference sequence). V gave up 8 bases and J gave up 1 base, with 15 bases separating them. There are 15 residues in the CDR3. CDR3 protein: CASGGPGFSNQPQHF. CDR3 sequence (DNA): TGTGCCAGTGGGGGCCCGGGATTCAGCAATCAGCCCCAGCATTTT. The full variable domain, its missing parts supplied by reference TRBV19 and TRBJ1-5, is DGGITQSPKYLFRKEGQNVTLSCEQNLNHDAMYWYRQDPGQGLRLIYYSQIVNDFQKGDIAEGYSVSREKKESFPLTVTSAQKNPTAFYLCASGGPGFSNQPQHFGDGTRLSIL.